This TCR beta chain was observed in a study (dated by TCRdb to the early 2010s). The CDR3 has 13 amino acids, counting the end cysteine and phenylalanine. The only DNA kept is the CDR3, 39 bases in frame from the first base. After removal of 6 bases from V and 5 bases from J, the junction retains 9 bases not matched to a gene. The germline V gene provides CDR1 SQVTM and CDR2 ANQGSEA. Data came from an Illumina Genome Analyzer IIx. TCRdb itself trimmed the public reads at Q25 with fastp, ran MiXCR and retained productive beta chains. Each CDR3 protein appears once, grouped with its most common genes and DNA. Present in this sample are about 15,000 distinct CDR3 sequences, about 38% of which were seen just once. The ten largest account for 15% to 20% of the sample. This clonotype was seen at least ten times. The clone's antigen remains unknown. No much larger clone is present one base from it, and per-base qualities are unavailable.

This chain is built from TRBV29-1 and TRBJ1-1, and 7 bases in between align with TRBD1. Sequenced input: blood. The clonotype originates from a human donor. The CDR3 region has the sequence CSVSRGVDTEAFF. The nucleotide sequence is given as TGCAGCGTCTCCAGGGGGGTGGATACTGAAGCTTTCTTT.